The 13 T cell receptor beta chains below were found in one sample sequenced in a study of blood T cell repertoires in COVID-19. Sequenced by immunoSEQ multiplex PCR; TCRdb stores in-frame clones only, minus some. The repertoire holds about 190,000 clones, with roughly 84% as singletons. Sequenced material: PBMCs or T cells enriched from blood (not recorded which). Receptors were obtained from a woman between 25 and 40 years old who had recovered from COVID-19.

This chain joins TRBV5-4 and TRBJ1-2; TRBD1 agrees at 7 bases. Losses at the gene ends were 3 bases for V and 2 bases for J; bases not matched to a gene: 10. Germline CDR1 reads SGHNT; CDR2 reads YYREEE (reference sequence). This CDR3 is 16 amino acids long. CDR3 coding DNA: TGTGCCAGCAGCTCAGAGTACAGGGGCCGCAACTATGGCTACACCTTC. It yields the protein CASSSEYRGRNYGYTF.

V usage is TRBV7-8 and J usage is TRBJ1-2, with a possible D match to TRBD1 (5 bases). The CDR3 is made up of 14 amino acids. Germline loops: CDR1 SGHVS, CDR2 FQNEAQ. V was clipped by 8 bases and J by 6 bases, with 19 bases between them. The CDR3 bases are TGTGCCAGCTTACCCTTAAACGGAGGGGATGGCTACACCTTC. It specifies CASLPLNGGDGYTF.

The chain uses TRBV18 and TRBJ1-4, with TRBD1 identical over 8 bases. V trimming: 2 bases; J trimming: 3 bases; junction bases outside the gene matches: 14. The CDR3 length is 19 residues. Germline V CDR1 and CDR2: KGHSH, LQKENI. CDR3 residues: CASSPVASGQGWANEKLFF. CDR3 coding DNA: TGTGCCAGCTCACCAGTCGCTTCCGGACAGGGTTGGGCTAATGAAAAACTGTTTTTT.

The chain recombines TRBV19 with TRBJ1-1, with 9 bases matching TRBD1. Germline assignment: CDR1 LNHDA and CDR2 SQIVND (reference sequence). The CDR3 runs to 15 residues. Trimming at V came to 5 bases and at J to 3 bases, leaving 7 bases not matched to a gene. The CDR3 sequence: CASSGHRGLHTEAFF. CDR3 sequence (DNA): TGTGCCAGTAGTGGCCACAGGGGGCTGCACACTGAAGCTTTCTTT. Full variable domain (rest looked up from reference TRBV19 and TRBJ1-1): DGGITQSPKYLFRKEGQNVTLSCEQNLNHDAMYWYRQDPGQGLRLIYYSQIVNDFQKGDIAEGYSVSREKKESFPLTVTSAQKNPTAFYLCASSGHRGLHTEAFFGQGTRLTVV.

The CDR3: CASPLEAGYHNEQFF. The DNA of the CDR3 is TGCGCCTCGCCACTAGAAGCGGGTTACCACAATGAGCAGTTCTTC. The rearrangement links TRBV10-1 to TRBJ2-1, with D maybe TRBD2 (6 bases). V was pared by 11 bases and J by 5 bases, with 22 bases between. CDR3 length: 15 residues. Germline CDR1 reads WNHNN; CDR2 reads SYGVQD (reference sequence).

The CDR3 region has the DNA TGCGCCAGCAGCTTGGATGACAGCTCTGGAAACACCATATATTTT. Its translation is CASSLDDSSGNTIYF. The chain has TRBV5-1 and TRBJ1-3, with D possibly being TRBD1 (5 bases). V gave up 0 bases and J gave up 0 bases, with 7 bases separating them. The V gene's germline CDR1 is SGHRS and CDR2 YFSETQ. The length of the CDR3 is 15 residues.

The chain combines TRBV28 with TRBJ2-1; 9 nucleotides agree with TRBD2. Germline-derived CDR1 and CDR2 are MDHEN and SYDVKM. This CDR3 spans 12 amino acids. Losses at the gene ends were 6 bases for V and 12 bases for J; bases not matched to a gene: 6. The CDR3, as DNA: TGTGCCAGCAGCGGGATAGCGGGAGTGCAGTTCTTC. This translates into CASSGIAGVQFF.

The gene calls are TRBV12-5 and TRBJ2-2, with 7 positions matching TRBD1. The germline gives CDR1 LGHNT, CDR2 FRNRAP. After removal of 1 base from V and 8 bases from J, the junction contained 7 bases not matched to a gene. This CDR3 has 15 amino acids. The CDR3 sequence: CASGLGAAGGGELFF. The CDR3 region has the DNA TGTGCTAGTGGTTTGGGAGCGGCAGGGGGTGGGGAGCTGTTTTTT.

The J gene is TRBJ2-3, the V gene TRBV11-2; TRBD2 agrees at 10 bases. The CDR3 is made up of 17 amino acids. V gave up 5 bases and J gave up 6 bases; unmatched junction bases: 14. The germline V gene has CDR1 SGHAT and CDR2 FQNNGV. DNA of the CDR3: TGTGCCAGCAGCCTTGGGCCAGCGGGGGGGCTCAGGGATACGCAGTATTTT. Protein: CASSLGPAGGLRDTQYF.

The chain combines TRBV6-1 with TRBJ1-3; D is unclear. The CDR3 totals 13 residues. Trimming left V 3 bases short and J 2 bases short, with 5 bases between. CDR1 and CDR2 from the germline V gene are MNHNS and SASEGT. Here the CDR3 reads CASSETAGNTIYF. The CDR3 bases are TGTGCCAGCAGTGAGACTGCTGGAAACACCATATATTTT.

This clone appeared a single time. This chain uses TRBV5-1 with TRBJ2-7, with 11 bases fitting TRBD2. The junction had 14 bases not matched to a gene; V was cut back by 10 bases and J by 5 bases. The length of the CDR3 is 15 residues. Germline values: CDR1 SGHRS, CDR2 YFSETQ. The CDR3 DNA is TGCGCCCGCCCGGGGTTACTAGCGGGAGTTAACGAGCAGTACTTC. Translation: CARPGLLAGVNEQYF.

The chain has TRBV7-2 and TRBJ2-5; tentatively, D is TRBD2 (6 bases). The CDR3 is made up of 15 amino acids. Trimming cost V 1 base and J 1 base, with 10 bases left between them. Germline loops: CDR1 SGHTA, CDR2 FQGNSA. CDR3 in amino acids: CASSLDAGGQETQYF. In DNA form, the CDR3 reads TGTGCCAGCAGCTTAGACGCCGGGGGCCAAGAGACCCAGTACTTC.

The chain is built from TRBV19 and TRBJ1-6; 8 nucleotides agree with TRBD1. CDR1 LNHDA and CDR2 SQIVND come from the germline V gene (reference sequence). This CDR3 has 18 residues. V shed 5 bases and J 6 bases; nucleotides not matched to a gene: 15. The CDR3 bases are TGTGCCAGTAGTCCTAGGGTGACAGGGGCCAGCAGTAATTCACCCCTCCACTTT. Its translation: CASSPRVTGASSNSPLHF.